The 26 T cell receptor beta chains below come from one sample, sequenced in a study of T cell repertoires in cytomegalovirus infection (dated by TCRdb to the late 2010s). Sequencer: Illumina HiSeq 1500. The public reads were quality trimmed at Q25 with fastp and then assembled into clones with MiXCR by TCRdb, keeping productive beta chains. When rows share a CDR3 protein, they turn into one entry using the most common DNA and genes. The sample yields about 400,000 distinct CDR3 sequences; 18% were counted once. The ten largest clones represent 8.5% to 10% of the sample. The sample taken for sequencing was PBMCs. These receptors all come from a human donor in good health (CMV status not recorded). Some clones in this sample may be carry-over from other donors' samples.

V gene TRBV7-9 combines with J gene TRBJ2-1; either TRBD1 or TRBD2 may supply D (5 bases each). V was pared by 7 bases and J by 9 bases, with 25 bases between. CDR3 size: 16 residues. Looked up from germline, CDR1 is SEHNR and CDR2 is FQNEAQ (reference sequence). CDR3 loop: CASNSTGTGIWGEQFF. In DNA form, the CDR3 reads TGTGCCAGCAACTCCACCGGGACCGGAATATGGGGTGAGCAGTTCTTC.

The chain links TRBV28 to TRBJ1-1; the D gene is possibly TRBD1 (6 bases). The CDR3 extends over 14 amino acids. The germline V gene encodes CDR1 MDHEN and CDR2 SYDVKM. V was pared by 8 bases and J by 5 bases, with 18 bases between. CDR3 region: CASGLFGGVTEAFF. The CDR3 DNA reads TGTGCCAGCGGTCTGTTTGGGGGCGTGACTGAAGCTTTCTTT.

The V call is TRBV20-1, the J call TRBJ2-1; D remains ambiguous. The V gene's germline CDR1 is DFQATT and CDR2 SNEGSKA (reference sequence). The ends were cut back, 6 bases at V and 0 bases at J, with 15 bases in the middle. CDR3 size: 15 residues. Here the CDR3 reads CSADGTRSSYNEQFF. CDR3 DNA sequence: TGCAGTGCCGATGGAACCCGTAGCTCCTACAATGAGCAGTTCTTC.

The gene calls are TRBV20-1 and TRBJ1-2; D is undetermined. Trimming took off 6 bases at V and 5 bases at J, with 7 bases between the two ends. The CDR3 totals 10 residues. Germline V CDR1 and CDR2: DFQATT, SNEGSKA (reference sequence). The CDR3 here is CSAHEYGYTF. CDR3 DNA sequence: TGCAGTGCCCACGAATATGGCTACACCTTC.

This clonotype was counted between two and nine times. The chain has TRBV28 and TRBJ2-2, with D perhaps TRBD2 (5 bases). Trimming removed 2 bases from V and 0 bases from J, with 10 bases in between. The length of the CDR3 is 16 residues. CDR1 and CDR2 from the germline V gene are MDHEN and SYDVKM. The DNA for the CDR3 is TGTGCCAGCAGTTTACGTGGAGGATCGAACACCGGGGAGCTGTTTTTT. Its protein is CASSLRGGSNTGELFF.

This chain links TRBV19 with TRBJ2-4; no clear D. Trimming removed 6 bases from V and 6 bases from J, with 24 bases in between. CDR1 LNHDA and CDR2 SQIVND come from the germline V gene (reference sequence). CDR3 size: 17 residues. CDR3 region: CASRTTQDFSISNIQYF. CDR3 in DNA: TGTGCCAGTAGAACAACCCAGGATTTCTCTATTTCAAACATTCAGTACTTC.

About this clonotype itself: It may be a read error: a sequence one base away is much more abundant. The V gene is TRBV4-1, the J gene TRBJ1-2; D unresolved. Looked up from germline, CDR1 is MGHRA and CDR2 is YSYEKL. The CDR3 is 14 residues long. Between the trimmed V and J ends, which lost 3 bases and 6 bases, there was a span of 14 bases. The CDR3 spells CASSHAGLSDGYTF. CDR3 nucleotides: TGCGCCAGCAGCCACGCGGGCCTTAGCGATGGCTACACCTTC.

This clonotype was counted ten times or more. The rearrangement uses TRBV12-3 or TRBV12-4 and TRBJ2-7; 10 bases are a match to TRBD1. The CDR3 covers 15 residues. J lost 2 bases, V lost 3 bases, and 4 bases had no gene match. CDR3 sequence (DNA): TGTGCCAGCAGTTTTGGTGGGACAGGGGCCTACGAGCAGTACTTC. Protein sequence: CASSFGGTGAYEQYF.

Many counts were recorded for this clonotype. The genes are TRBV7-7 and TRBJ2-5; no clear D gene. The CDR3 runs 14 residues. V gave up 2 bases and J gave up 9 bases, with 16 bases separating them. CDR1 is SSHAT and CDR2 is FNYEAQ in the germline V gene (reference sequence). CDR3 DNA: TGTGCCAGCAGCTTATCGGCTGGCCAAGTGGCCCAGTACTTC. It encodes CASSLSAGQVAQYF.

This clonotype was detected ten times or more. CDR3: CASSPMTGHSQPQHF. CDR3 DNA: TGTGCCAGCAGCCCGATGACAGGGCATAGTCAGCCCCAGCATTTT. The chain combines TRBV7-2 with TRBJ1-5; 7 bases are a match to TRBD1. Germline CDR1 SGHTA, CDR2 FQGNSA. The CDR3 consists of 15 residues. Trimming cost V 5 bases and J 6 bases; bases outside gene matches: 10.

The chain has TRBV6-1 and TRBJ1-5; D gene uncertain. Germline CDR1 reads MNHNS; CDR2 reads SASEGT. V lost 6 bases, J lost 8 bases, and 14 bases lay in between. CDR3 length: 13 residues. CDR3 region: CASSGSYIEPQHF. The CDR3 DNA reads TGTGCCAGCAGCGGCAGCTACATAGAGCCCCAGCATTTT.

The gene calls are TRBV6-2 or TRBV6-3 and TRBJ2-1; weak D call: TRBD1 (6 bases). V lost 6 bases and J 3 bases, leaving 12 bases between the germline ends. Germline CDR1 is MNHEY and CDR2 is SVGEGT. The CDR3 extends over 14 amino acids. As DNA, the CDR3 is TGTGCCAGCAGCAACCGGGACAACTACAATGAGCAGTTCTTC. Residues: CASSNRDNYNEQFF.

Notes on this clonotype: A much more abundant neighbour one base away suggests this may be a read error. The chain joins TRBV7-2 to TRBJ2-5, with D perhaps being TRBD1 or TRBD2 (6 bases each). Trimming cost V 4 bases and J 9 bases, with 21 bases left between them. This CDR3 has 15 amino acids. CDR1 SGHTA and CDR2 FQGNSA come from the germline V gene. CDR3 loop: CASSSGGTWEEAQYF. The CDR3 region has the DNA TGTGCCAGCAGCTCTGGGGGCACCTGGGAGGAGGCCCAGTACTTC.

This clonotype was detected many times. The rearrangement links TRBV4-2 to TRBJ2-1, with a tentative D call TRBD2 (5 bases). Per the germline V gene, CDR1 is LGHNA and CDR2 is YNFKEQ. V was pared by 3 bases and J by 5 bases, with 14 bases between. CDR3 length: 15 residues. The CDR3 DNA reads as TGTGCCAGCAGCCAGGGAATAGCGTCGAACAATGAGCAGTTCTTC. It is translated as CASSQGIASNNEQFF.

Note on this clonotype: The junction does not match germline at one end; this may be a read error. This chain connects TRBV6-2 or TRBV6-3 to TRBJ2-7; 7 bases agree with TRBD2. The CDR3 is 15 amino acids. The V gene's germline CDR1 is MNHEY and CDR2 SVGEGT. CDR3 sequence (DNA): TGTGCCAGCAGGGTAATCGGGACTAACTCCTACGGGCAGTACTTC. It is translated as CASRVIGTNSYGQYF.

This clonotype appeared once. The J gene is TRBJ2-5, the V gene TRBV9, with TRBD2 matching 7 bases. The CDR3 sequence is 16 residues long. CDR1 is SGDLS and CDR2 is YYNGEE in the germline V gene. V shed 4 bases and J 2 bases; nucleotides not matched to a gene: 11. DNA of the CDR3: TGTGCCAGCAGCTCCGAGGTAGCGGGCCAACAAGAGACCCAGTACTTC. Amino acid sequence: CASSSEVAGQQETQYF. The variable domain in full, completed from reference TRBV9 and TRBJ2-5, reads DSGVTQTPKHLITATGQRVTLRCSPRSGDLSVYWYQQSLDQGLQFLIQYYNGEERAKGNILERFSAQQFPDLHSELNLSSLELGDSALYFCASSSEVAGQQETQYFGPGTRLLVL.

The chain combines TRBV11-2 with TRBJ2-1, with D possibly being TRBD2 (5 bases). The germline CDR1 and CDR2 sequences are SGHAT and FQNNGV. Trimming removed 2 bases at V and 4 bases at J, with 15 bases between. The CDR3 is made up of 16 amino acids. The CDR3 DNA is TGTGCCAGCAGCTTAATACCGGGATTAGCGTACAATGAGCAGTTCTTC. Its protein product is CASSLIPGLAYNEQFF.

This clonotype showed up just a few times. The chain links TRBV6-2 or TRBV6-3 to TRBJ2-5, with 7 bases that match TRBD1. The CDR3 sequence is 14 residues long. The germline V gene encodes CDR1 MNHEY and CDR2 SVGEGT. With 6 bases clipped from V and 3 bases from J, the junction kept 7 bases outside the gene matches. The CDR3: CASRRNQGEETQYF. As DNA, the CDR3 is TGTGCCAGCAGACGGAATCAGGGGGAAGAGACCCAGTACTTC.

The V and J genes are TRBV5-4 and TRBJ1-1; the D gene is possibly TRBD1 (6 bases). Looked up from germline, CDR1 is SGHNT and CDR2 is YYREEE (reference sequence). The CDR3 runs 12 residues. The V gene lost 3 bases and the J gene lost 11 bases, with 14 bases spanning the gap. CDR3 coding DNA: TGTGCCAGCAGCTGGGGGCAGGGTAATGCTTTCTTT. Translating gives CASSWGQGNAFF.

In this sample, this clonotype turned up many times. CDR3 protein: CASSSDPTSYNEQFF. The CDR3, as DNA: TGTGCCAGCAGCTCAGACCCAACCTCCTACAATGAGCAGTTCTTC. The chain joins TRBV7-8 to TRBJ2-1; D is uncertain. V was clipped by 4 bases and J by 0 bases, with 10 bases between them. CDR1 and CDR2 from the germline V gene are SGHVS and FQNEAQ. The CDR3 spans 15 residues.

Only a few counts were recorded for this clonotype. V is TRBV5-5 and J is TRBJ1-6; D ambiguous. The CDR3 spans 14 residues. CDR1 and CDR2 (germline): SGHKS, YYEKEE (reference sequence). Deletions cut 2 bases from V and 8 bases from J, with 11 bases between. CDR3 protein: CASSFEPGYSPLHF. CDR3 bases: TGTGCCAGCAGCTTTGAGCCTGGCTATTCACCCCTCCACTTT. The full variable domain, its missing parts supplied by reference TRBV5-5 and TRBJ1-6, is DAGVTQSPTHLIKTRGQQVTLRCSPISGHKSVSWYQQVLGQGPQFIFQYYEKEERGRGNFPDRFSARQFPNYSSELNVNALLLGDSALYLCASSFEPGYSPLHFGNGTRLTVT.

This clonotype came up a few times. This chain connects TRBV20-1 to TRBJ2-4, with TRBD1 matching 8 bases. Germline V gene data show CDR1 as DFQATT and CDR2 as SNEGSKA (reference sequence). The V and J ends lost 6 bases and 6 bases, in that order; junction bases with no gene match: 10. The CDR3 length is 14 residues. The CDR3 spells CSALTPGGRNIQYF. CDR3 in DNA: TGCAGTGCCCTTACCCCAGGGGGCAGAAACATTCAGTACTTC.

This clonotype was detected many times. This chain joins TRBV20-1 and TRBJ2-1; 7 nucleotides match TRBD2. Germline CDR1 is DFQATT and CDR2 is SNEGSKA (reference sequence). CDR3 length equals 14 residues. The ends lost 6 bases at V and 4 bases at J; junction bases unmatched: 9. CDR3 protein: CSADLRRGYNEQFF. In nucleotides, the CDR3 is TGCAGTGCCGACCTCCGGCGGGGGTACAATGAGCAGTTCTTC.

J is TRBJ2-5 and V is TRBV11-2; possible D gene TRBD2, 6 bases. This CDR3 contains 13 residues. V gave up 5 bases and J gave up 5 bases, with 12 bases separating them. Germline V gene lookup returns CDR1 SGHAT and CDR2 FQNNGV. The CDR3 sequence: CASSLTSWETQYF. The CDR3 DNA is TGTGCCAGCAGCCTGACTAGTTGGGAGACCCAGTACTTC. The full variable domain, rest sourced from reference TRBV11-2 and TRBJ2-5, is EAGVAQSPRYKIIEKRQSVAFWCNPISGHATLYWYQQILGQGPKLLIQFQNNGVVDDSQLPKDRFSAERLKGVDSTLKIQPAKLEDSAVYLCASSLTSWETQYFGPGTRLLVL.

The V call is TRBV15, the J call TRBJ1-4; no firm D call. This CDR3 is 14 amino acids long. Trimming shortened V by 1 base and J by 7 bases, and 10 bases separated the two germline ends. From germline, CDR1 is LNHNV and CDR2 YYDKDF (reference sequence). The CDR3 DNA sequence: TGTGCCACCAGCAGAGGTCGGCGGGCTGAAAAACTGTTTTTT. Translated: CATSRGRRAEKLFF. Drawing the rest from reference TRBV15 and TRBJ1-4, the complete variable domain is DAMVIQNPRYQVTQFGKPVTLSCSQTLNHNVMYWYQQKSSQAPKLLFHYYDKDFNNEADTPDNFQSRRPNTSFCFLDIRSPGLGDTAMYLCATSRGRRAEKLFFGSGTQLSVL.

This clonotype was seen a few times. This chain joins TRBV5-4 and TRBJ2-2, with D perhaps TRBD2 (5 bases). Germline CDR1 SGHNT, CDR2 YYREEE (reference sequence). Between the trimmed V and J ends, which lost 0 bases and 6 bases, there was a span of 12 bases. The CDR3 loop spans 15 amino acids. This CDR3 is CASSLDSLGAGELFF. DNA for the CDR3: TGTGCCAGCAGCTTGGACAGCCTCGGGGCCGGGGAGCTGTTTTTT.